What follows describes a single T cell receptor (beta chain). Its cognate antigen is unknown. The CDR3 is made up of 15 amino acids. V lost 3 bases to trimming and J lost 4 bases; unmatched junction nucleotides: 8. The V gene's germline CDR1 is MGHRA and CDR2 YSYEKL. This sample is drawn from a study of long-term antiretroviral therapy in people with HIV. Study-level points and caveats: The study found that diversity rose after ART but stayed below transplant donor controls.

Run at survey level, the immunoSEQ assay was version v3.0. The method was immunoSEQ multiplex PCR; TCRdb's version includes in-frame clones alone and lacks a portion of them. The sample holds tens of thousands of clones; 75% to 90% are singletons and the top ten take around a quarter. The rearrangement joins TRBV4-1 to TRBJ1-2, with 7 bases matching TRBD1. This sequence originates from a man aged 45-60 years with HIV. The sample here was unsorted PBMCs, taken 0.4 years after starting antiretroviral therapy. This CDR3 reads CASSQNSRDSYGYTF. The CDR3 DNA reads TGCGCCAGCAGCCAGAACAGTAGGGACAGCTATGGCTACACCTTC.